This TCR beta chain was retrieved from a study of blood T cell repertoires in COVID-19. About the study: Spain, Italy and the United States supplied samples that represented acute and convalescent COVID-19. From T cells, B-cell-depleted T cells, or PBMCs came the material, which was cDNA or gDNA.

Per the original data handling: Reference gene primer amplification gave nucleated cell count estimates. The data were produced by immunoSEQ multiplex PCR, yet TCRdb's version contains in-frame clones alone and is incomplete. V and J calls and clone size are given by that table; D and trimming were obtained from the DNA. The sample holds around 250,000 clones, roughly 80% seen once. The germline V gene has CDR1 SGHAT and CDR2 FQNNGV. V was shortened by 3 bases and J by 4 bases, with 15 bases between the two germline ends. The CDR3 is made up of 15 amino acids. V gene TRBV11-2 combines with J gene TRBJ1-2; D might be TRBD1 (6 bases). The sequenced sample consisted of peripheral blood. This clonotype was sampled from a woman between 18 and 29 years old with acute or convalescent COVID-19. Here the CDR3 reads CASSFTTGFAYGYTF. The DNA of the CDR3 is TGTGCCAGCAGCTTCACTACAGGGTTTGCCTATGGCTACACCTTC.